The 26 T cell receptor beta chains listed next were all sequenced from one sample in a study of shared clonotypes between healthy human individuals. The repertoire was sequenced with immunoSEQ multiplex PCR; TCRdb's copy has only in-frame clones and lacks some. The sample contains over a million clones, more than 95% of which appear only once. Source material: naive CD4+ T cells sorted from blood. The subset: CD45RA+ positively selected. The receptors originated from a man under 40 in good health.

Points on this clone: Other DNA sequences in the same sample also yield this CDR3. The chain employs TRBV5-1 and TRBJ2-5, with TRBD1 matching over 11 bases. Germline CDR1 reads SGHRS; CDR2 reads YFSETQ. Unmatched junction bases numbered 4, after V lost 0 bases and J lost 3 bases. The CDR3 sequence is 16 residues long. CDR3 sequence (DNA): TGCGCCAGCAGCTTGGGCCGGACAGGGGGCAAAGAGACCCAGTACTTC. Protein: CASSLGRTGGKETQYF.

The V call is TRBV5-1, the J call TRBJ2-2; 10 bases agree with TRBD2. The trim removed 2 bases at V and 4 bases at J, leaving 2 bases unmatched. The CDR3 is made up of 15 amino acids. The V gene's germline CDR1 is SGHRS and CDR2 YFSETQ. CDR3 nucleotides: TGCGCCAGCAGCTTACTAGCGGGATCCACCGGGGAGCTGTTTTTT. This codes for CASSLLAGSTGELFF.

The chain uses TRBV7-2 and TRBJ2-2; D is perhaps TRBD2 (6 bases). The V and J ends lost 5 bases and 3 bases respectively, with 13 bases between them. Germline V CDR1 and CDR2: SGHTA, FQGNSA. This CDR3 spans 15 amino acids. Here the CDR3 reads CASSPSVGDTGELFF. CDR3 nucleotides: TGTGCCAGCAGCCCTAGCGTGGGCGACACCGGGGAGCTGTTTTTT.

V and J are TRBV4-1 and TRBJ2-5; 8 bases are a match to TRBD2. From germline, CDR1 is MGHRA and CDR2 YSYEKL. CDR3 length: 13 residues. The ends lost 4 bases at V and 5 bases at J; junction bases unmatched: 3. CDR3 sequence reads: CASSRGLDETQYF. DNA for the CDR3: TGCGCCAGCAGCCGGGGACTAGATGAGACCCAGTACTTC.

The chain has TRBV27 and TRBJ1-1; no clear D. Between the trimmed V and J ends, which lost 4 bases and 3 bases, there was a span of 9 bases. Germline CDR1 and CDR2: MNHEY and SMNVEV (reference sequence). CDR3 length equals 13 residues. CDR3 protein: CASSYIGDTEAFF. DNA of the CDR3: TGTGCCAGCAGTTACATAGGCGACACTGAAGCTTTCTTT.

This clone was seen a single time. The chain has TRBV6-6 and TRBJ2-1; D is undetermined. Germline V gene sequence: CDR1 MNHNY, CDR2 SVGAGI (reference sequence). The CDR3 is 14 amino acids. CDR3 amino acids: CATTIRASYNEQFF. CDR3 in DNA: TGTGCAACAACCATCCGGGCTTCCTACAATGAGCAGTTCTTC.

The genes are TRBV7-2 and TRBJ2-2, with a weak D call TRBD1 (5 bases). CDR1 and CDR2 from the germline V gene are SGHTA and FQGNSA. This CDR3 is 16 amino acids long. The V end was cut by 5 bases, the J end by 0 bases, with 13 bases between. The CDR3 is CASSLFGATNTGELFF. The CDR3 DNA reads TGTGCCAGCAGCCTCTTTGGGGCCACGAACACCGGGGAGCTGTTTTTT.

This chain connects TRBV6-5 to TRBJ1-4; the D is unclear. Germline CDR1 reads MNHEY; CDR2 reads SVGAGI. This CDR3 is built from 14 residues. Between the trimmed V and J ends, which lost 2 bases and 4 bases, there was a span of 8 bases. The CDR3 loop reads CASSYAPDNEKLFF. CDR3 sequence (DNA): TGTGCCAGCAGTTACGCGCCAGATAATGAAAAACTGTTTTTT.

This chain joins TRBV7-2 and TRBJ2-7; the D gene is possibly TRBD2 (6 bases). Germline V gene lookup returns CDR1 SGHTA and CDR2 FQGNSA. V dropped 5 bases and J dropped 3 bases, with 11 bases sitting between them. CDR3 size: 13 residues. The CDR3 nucleotides read TGTGCCAGCAGCATCGGGAGTTTCTACGAGCAGTACTTC. It is translated as CASSIGSFYEQYF.

The chain uses TRBV5-5 and TRBJ2-1; the match to TRBD2 covers 8 bases. CDR1 and CDR2 from the germline V gene are SGHKS and YYEKEE (reference sequence). V shed 3 bases, J shed 4 bases, and the junction held 3 bases outside the gene matches. There are 14 residues in the CDR3. This CDR3 reads CASSSVAGYNEQFF. The CDR3, as DNA: TGTGCCAGCAGCTCAGTAGCGGGGTACAATGAGCAGTTCTTC.

Worth noting for this clone: The same CDR3 also results from other DNA sequences found in this sample. V usage is TRBV9 and J usage is TRBJ2-2, with 7 bases that match TRBD1. Germline V gene data show CDR1 as SGDLS and CDR2 as YYNGEE. V was clipped by 0 bases and J by 0 bases; unmatched bases: 2. CDR3 length equals 16 residues. The CDR3 DNA follows: TGTGCCAGCAGCGTAGGTCAGGGGGCGAACACCGGGGAGCTGTTTTTT. It specifies CASSVGQGANTGELFF.

The genes are TRBV29-1 and TRBJ2-4; D gene uncertain. Between the trimmed V and J ends, which lost 7 bases and 1 base, there was a span of 5 bases. Germline CDR1 reads SQVTM; CDR2 reads ANQGSEA. This CDR3 region has 11 residues. The CDR3: CSGRAKNIQYF. Written as DNA, the CDR3 is TGCAGCGGCAGGGCCAAAAACATTCAGTACTTC.

V gene TRBV11-2 combines with J gene TRBJ2-5, with D possibly matching TRBD1 (5 bases). Germline assignment: CDR1 SGHAT and CDR2 FQNNGV. V lost 0 bases, J lost 4 bases, and 12 bases lay in between. The CDR3 totals 15 residues. The CDR3 here is CASSLEAGKLETQYF. As DNA, the CDR3 is TGTGCCAGCAGCTTAGAGGCAGGGAAGTTAGAGACCCAGTACTTC.

J is TRBJ2-3 and V is TRBV14; D ambiguous. Germline V gene sequence: CDR1 SGHDN, CDR2 FVKESK. The CDR3 is 12 residues long. V was cut by 1 base and J by 14 bases, with 13 bases left in between. The CDR3 sequence is CASSQGWSSRYF. CDR3 in DNA: TGTGCCAGCAGCCAAGGTTGGAGTTCTCGGTATTTT.

The chain is built from TRBV10-1 and TRBJ2-1, with D unclear. Germline loops: CDR1 WNHNN, CDR2 SYGVQD (reference sequence). The CDR3 has 14 residues. V was pared by 0 bases and J by 9 bases, with 12 bases between. CDR3 sequence (DNA): TGCGCCAGCAGTGAGTCGCGCCCGCTAAGTGAGCAGTTCTTC. Translated, it gives CASSESRPLSEQFF.

The rearrangement joins TRBV9 to TRBJ2-7, with 11 bases fitting TRBD1. Germline loops: CDR1 SGDLS, CDR2 YYNGEE. The CDR3 contains 16 residues. J was trimmed by 6 bases and V by 2 bases; bases with no gene match: 10. DNA of the CDR3: TGTGCCAGCAGCGTTAATGGGGACAGGGGGTCGTCCGAGCAGTACTTC. It translates to CASSVNGDRGSSEQYF.

This sequence joins TRBV5-1 and TRBJ1-1; D might be TRBD1 (5 bases). V gave up 4 bases and J gave up 2 bases, with 15 bases separating them. Germline V lookup: CDR1 SGHRS, CDR2 YFSETQ. This CDR3 has 15 amino acids. CDR3 nucleotides: TGCGCCAGCAGCGTGACAGTCCCTGGCAACACTGAAGCTTTCTTT. This sequence encodes CASSVTVPGNTEAFF. Using reference TRBV5-1 and TRBJ1-1 for the parts outside the CDR3, the full variable domain is KAGVTQTPRYLIKTRGQQVTLSCSPISGHRSVSWYQQTPGQGLQFLFEYFSETQRNKGNFPGRFSGRQFSNSRSEMNVSTLELGDSALYLCASSVTVPGNTEAFFGQGTRLTVV.

This clone was picked up one time. V is TRBV10-1 and J is TRBJ2-7; D not resolved. This CDR3 is built from 11 residues. Germline V gene sequence: CDR1 WNHNN, CDR2 SYGVQD (reference sequence). Trimming cost V 8 bases and J 2 bases, with 7 bases left between them. The CDR3 bases are TGCGCCAGCTCCGGAGCCTACGAGCAGTACTTC. Its protein is CASSGAYEQYF.

This clone was seen a single time. This chain connects TRBV7-9 to TRBJ2-7, with 14 bases matching TRBD2. This CDR3 spans 15 amino acids. V gave up 5 bases and J gave up 6 bases; unmatched junction bases: 6. Germline CDR1 is SEHNR and CDR2 is FQNEAQ (reference sequence). The CDR3 loop is CASSVTGLAGGEQYF. DNA for the CDR3: TGTGCCAGCAGCGTTACAGGACTAGCGGGGGGCGAGCAGTACTTC.

As DNA, the CDR3 is TGTGCCAGCCTACGGGACAGGGATGTTGGCGACGAGCAGTACTTC. This encodes CASLRDRDVGDEQYF. The chain employs TRBV2 and TRBJ2-7; the match to TRBD1 covers 9 bases. This CDR3 is 15 amino acids long. V dropped 8 bases and J dropped 5; count of bases not matched to a gene: 13. Germline assignment: CDR1 SNHLY and CDR2 FYNNEI.

This sequence joins TRBV9 and TRBJ2-7, with 8 bases identical to TRBD1. Trimming at V came to 4 bases and at J to 6 bases, leaving 9 bases not matched to a gene. The CDR3 spans 14 residues. The germline CDR1 and CDR2 sequences are SGDLS and YYNGEE. CDR3 loop: CASSLLLTGGEQYF. The CDR3 nucleotides are TGTGCCAGCAGCTTGCTACTTACAGGGGGCGAGCAGTACTTC.

The sample holds one count of this clone. The chain links TRBV11-2 to TRBJ2-3; a possible D gene is TRBD2 (5 bases). The CDR3 runs to 16 residues. Germline V gene data show CDR1 as SGHAT and CDR2 as FQNNGV. Trimming left V 5 bases short and J 2 bases short, with 17 bases between. CDR3 coding DNA: TGTGCCAGCAGCCTCCTACCTGGACTGAACACAGATACGCAGTATTTT. As protein: CASSLLPGLNTDTQYF.

The gene calls are TRBV11-3 and TRBJ1-5; no definite D call. The V and J ends lost 5 bases and 3 bases respectively, with 11 bases between them. This CDR3 is built from 14 residues. Per germline, CDR1 SGHNT and CDR2 YENEEA. The CDR3 spells CASSGSTFNQPQHF. CDR3 nucleotide sequence: TGTGCCAGCAGCGGGAGTACCTTCAATCAGCCCCAGCATTTT.

The genes are TRBV6-5 and TRBJ2-5; D gene unclear. Germline CDR1 and CDR2: MNHEY and SVGAGI. V was cut by 7 bases and J by 1 base, with 7 bases left in between. There are 12 residues in the CDR3. This CDR3 reads CASTDGQETQYF. The CDR3 DNA reads as TGTGCCAGCACCGACGGCCAAGAGACCCAGTACTTC.

This clone came up once. The J gene is TRBJ2-5, the V gene TRBV25-1, with D possibly TRBD1 on 6 matching bases. V was trimmed by 2 bases and J by 4 bases, leaving 11 bases between them. Germline CDR1 reads MGHDK; CDR2 reads SYGVNS. The length of the CDR3 is 14 residues. CDR3 in amino acids: CASSEHRAGETQYF. The CDR3 bases are TGTGCCAGCAGTGAACACAGGGCGGGAGAGACCCAGTACTTC.

This rearrangement joins TRBV28 to TRBJ2-5; perhaps TRBD2 as D (6 bases). The CDR3 spans 15 residues. The ends were cut back, 6 bases at V and 2 bases at J, with 16 bases in the middle. CDR1 and CDR2 (germline): MDHEN, SYDVKM. The CDR3 region is CASSRDFAVQETQYF. The CDR3 nucleotides are TGTGCCAGCAGCAGGGACTTTGCGGTTCAAGAGACCCAGTACTTC.